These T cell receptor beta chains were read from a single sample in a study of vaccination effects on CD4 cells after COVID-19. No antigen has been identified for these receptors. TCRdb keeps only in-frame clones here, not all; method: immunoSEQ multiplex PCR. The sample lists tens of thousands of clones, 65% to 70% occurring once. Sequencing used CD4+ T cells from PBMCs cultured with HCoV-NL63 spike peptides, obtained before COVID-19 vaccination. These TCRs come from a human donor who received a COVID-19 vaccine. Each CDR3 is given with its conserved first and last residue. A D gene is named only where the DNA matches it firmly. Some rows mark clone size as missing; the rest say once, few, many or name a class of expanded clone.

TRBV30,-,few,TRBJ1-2,CAWNPSGWGGYTF,TGTGCCTGGAACCCAAGTGGGTGGGGTGGCTACACCTTC
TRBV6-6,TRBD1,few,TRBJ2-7,CASSYPGQAYEQYF,TGTGCCAGCAGTTACCCGGGACAGGCATACGAGCAGTACTTC
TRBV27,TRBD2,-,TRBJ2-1,CASSSKTSGVSGEQFF,TGTGCCAGCAGTTCCAAGACTAGCGGGGTGTCGGGCGAGCAGTTCTTC
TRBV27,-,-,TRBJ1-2,CASSTPGQSYGYTF,TGTGCCAGCAGTACGCCGGGACAATCCTATGGCTACACCTTC
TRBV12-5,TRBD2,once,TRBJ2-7,CASGLGQPLREHYEQYF,TGTGCTAGTGGTTTGGGACAGCCTTTGCGGGAGCACTACGAGCAGTACTTC
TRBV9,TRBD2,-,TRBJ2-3,CASSIGTSGSTDTQYF,TGTGCCAGCAGCATAGGGACTAGCGGGAGCACAGATACGCAGTATTTT
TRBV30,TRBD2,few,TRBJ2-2,CAWGFGGANTGELFF,TGTGCCTGGGGTTTCGGGGGGGCGAACACCGGGGAGCTGTTTTTT
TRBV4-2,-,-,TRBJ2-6,CASSQGSSGANVLTF,TGTGCCAGCAGCCAAGGGAGCTCTGGGGCCAACGTCCTGACTTTC
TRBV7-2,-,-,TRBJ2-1,CASSPDGRSPYNEQFF,TGTGCCAGCAGCCCCGACGGCAGGAGCCCCTACAATGAGCAGTTCTTC
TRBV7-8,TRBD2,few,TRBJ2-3,CASRPPGLVTDTQYF,TGTGCCAGCAGACCACCGGGACTAGTCACAGATACGCAGTATTTT
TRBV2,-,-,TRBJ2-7,CASSGDTYEQYF,TGTGCCAGCAGTGGGGACACCTACGAGCAGTACTTC
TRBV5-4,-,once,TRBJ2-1,CASSLAGQMYNEQFF,TGTGCCAGCAGCCTGGCCGGGCAAATGTACAATGAGCAGTTCTTC
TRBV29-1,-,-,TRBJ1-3,CSADPGAGNTIYF,TGCAGCGCGGACCCTGGGGCTGGAAACACCATATATTTT
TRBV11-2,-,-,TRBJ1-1,CASSPGVWMNTEAFF,TGTGCCAGCAGCCCAGGGGTTTGGATGAACACTGAAGCTTTCTTT
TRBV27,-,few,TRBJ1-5,CASSSVFEQFSNQPQHF,TGTGCCAGCAGTTCAGTTTTTGAGCAGTTTAGCAATCAGCCCCAGCATTTT
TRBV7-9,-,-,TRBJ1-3,CASSLELGNTIYF,TGTGCCAGCAGCTTAGAACTTGGAAACACCATATATTTT
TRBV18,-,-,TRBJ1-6,CASSPGGSYNSPLHF,TGTGCCAGCTCACCCGGGGGATCCTATAATTCACCCCTCCACTTT
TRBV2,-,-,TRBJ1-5,CASSPGRNNQPQHF,TGTGCCAGCAGTCCTGGACGGAACAATCAGCCCCAGCATTTT
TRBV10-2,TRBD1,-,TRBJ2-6,CASSDGQGVTGANVLTF,TGCGCCAGCAGTGACGGACAGGGGGTAACTGGGGCCAACGTCCTGACTTTC
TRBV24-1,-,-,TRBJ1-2,CATSDFRTNYGYTF,TGTGCCACCAGTGATTTTCGCACCAACTATGGCTACACCTTC
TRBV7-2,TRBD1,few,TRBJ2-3,CASSLAGTGLTSTDTQYF,TGTGCCAGCAGCTTGGCCGGGACAGGGTTAACTAGCACAGATACGCAGTATTTT
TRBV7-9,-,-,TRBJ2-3,CASSLRQASTDTQYF,TGTGCCAGCAGCCTGCGACAGGCTAGCACAGATACGCAGTATTTT
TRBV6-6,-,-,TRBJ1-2,CASSGGRGYGYTF,TGTGCCAGCAGTGGGGGACGGGGCTATGGCTACACCTTC
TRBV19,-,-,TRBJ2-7,CASSMAGGSYEQYF,TGTGCCAGTAGTATGGCAGGGGGGAGCTACGAGCAGTACTTC
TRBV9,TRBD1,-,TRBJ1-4,CASSYRGRTNEKLFF,TGTGCCAGCAGCTACAGGGGAAGAACTAATGAAAAACTGTTTTTT
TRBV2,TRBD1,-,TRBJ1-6,CASRGQGVLYNSPLHF,TGTGCCAGCAGGGGACAGGGGGTCCTATATAATTCACCCCTCCACTTT
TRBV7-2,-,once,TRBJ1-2,CASSLEGGLGNYGYTF,TGTGCCAGCAGCTTAGAGGGAGGACTGGGAAACTATGGCTACACCTTC
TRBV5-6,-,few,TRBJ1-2,CASSSTGRGTKRKVDGYTF,TGTGCCAGCAGCTCGACGGGCCGTGGGACAAAGCGAAAAGTGGATGGCTACACCTTC
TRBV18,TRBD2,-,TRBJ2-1,CASSPPGLAGGRGEQFF,TGTGCCAGCTCACCACCCGGACTAGCGGGGGGGCGAGGTGAGCAGTTCTTC
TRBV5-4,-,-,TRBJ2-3,CASSLGLGAASTDTQYF,TGTGCCAGCAGCTTGGGGTTGGGCGCCGCCAGCACAGATACGCAGTATTTT
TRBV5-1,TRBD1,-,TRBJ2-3,CASSLGDRLIDTQYF,TGCGCCAGCAGCTTGGGGGACAGGTTGATAGATACGCAGTATTTT